This record covers a single T cell receptor (beta chain). Its antigen remains unidentified. Primers used in a second PCR of about 7 to 12 cycles were a sample-barcoded 5' primer and a J-beta primer mix. TCRdb reprocessed the 5' RACE reads via MiXCR and lists one record per CDR3 protein. The table records 800,000 to 1,000,000 distinct CDR3 sequences, around 46% of them present only once. The CDR3 is 17 residues long. V gave up 2 bases and J gave up 6 bases; unmatched junction bases: 6. Germline assignment: CDR1 LGHNA and CDR2 YNFKEQ. The entry originates in a study of blood T cells in healthy people across ages. Findings and limits, study-wide: While age rose, TCR beta diversity per million T cells dropped in a roughly linear way.

The J gene is TRBJ2-1, the V gene TRBV4-2; 14 nucleotides line up with TRBD2. The sequence was obtained from a man aged 25-40 years in good health. What was sequenced was blood. The CDR3 protein is CASSQFSTSGGVNEQFF. CDR3 in DNA: TGTGCCAGCAGCCAATTCTCGACTAGCGGGGGGGTCAATGAGCAGTTCTTC.